This T cell receptor beta chain was documented in a study of T cell repertoires in cytomegalovirus infection. Study-level information: CMV infection plus the matching HLA type was flagged by public TCR beta signatures. Study results and caveats: Dominating the ex vivo response were HLA-C-restricted CMV-specific TCR beta clonotypes. Carriage of CMV together with the relevant HLA was identifiable through cumulative public TCR beta family frequency.

With respect to this clonotype: The antigen remains undetermined.

TCRdb fed the reads into MiXCR, producing one record per CDR3 protein. The sample has roughly 310,000 distinct CDR3 sequences, around a sixth seen once. The TCR sequence derives from a human donor in good health (CMV status not recorded). Some clones in this sample may be carry-over from other donors' samples. What was sequenced was PBMCs.

CDR3 residues: CASSYRDGREDTIYF. The DNA of the CDR3 is TGTGCCAGCAGTTACAGAGACGGCCGTGAGGACACCATATATTTT. V gene TRBV6-5 combines with J gene TRBJ1-3, with D unresolved. CDR3 length: 15 residues. CDR1 is MNHEY, CDR2 SVGAGI, per germline. V lost 2 bases and J 8 bases, leaving 16 bases between the germline ends.